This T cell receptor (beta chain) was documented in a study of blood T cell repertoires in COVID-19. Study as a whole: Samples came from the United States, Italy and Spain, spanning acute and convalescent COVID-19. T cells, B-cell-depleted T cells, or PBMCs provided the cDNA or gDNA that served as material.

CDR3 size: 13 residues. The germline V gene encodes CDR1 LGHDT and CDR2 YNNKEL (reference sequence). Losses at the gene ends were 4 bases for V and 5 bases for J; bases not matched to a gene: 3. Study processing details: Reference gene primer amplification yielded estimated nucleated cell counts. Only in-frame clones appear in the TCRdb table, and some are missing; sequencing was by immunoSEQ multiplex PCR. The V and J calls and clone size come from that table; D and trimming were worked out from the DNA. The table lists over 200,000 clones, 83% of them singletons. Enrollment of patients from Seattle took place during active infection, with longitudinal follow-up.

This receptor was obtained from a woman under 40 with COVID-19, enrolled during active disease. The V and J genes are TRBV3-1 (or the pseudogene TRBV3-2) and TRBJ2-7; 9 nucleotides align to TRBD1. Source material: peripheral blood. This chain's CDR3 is CASSPDRGNEQYF. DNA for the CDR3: TGTGCCAGCAGCCCGGACAGGGGCAACGAGCAGTACTTC.